One sample yielded the 23 T cell receptor beta chains listed below, sequenced in a study of blood T cell repertoires in COVID-19. Some clones are missing from TCRdb's copy, which holds only in-frame ones; the method was immunoSEQ multiplex PCR. The data contain around 130,000 clones, about three quarters of them singletons. The sequenced sample consisted of peripheral blood. The receptors originated from a man in his forties or fifties with acute or convalescent COVID-19.

V is TRBV7-8 and J is TRBJ2-1; D possibly corresponds to TRBD2 (6 bases). The germline gives CDR1 SGHVS, CDR2 FQNEAQ. There are 19 residues in the CDR3. V was clipped by 0 bases and J by 7 bases, with 25 bases between them. CDR3 amino acids: CASSLAKILKERALNEQFF. CDR3 bases: TGTGCCAGCAGCTTAGCGAAAATTCTTAAGGAGCGGGCATTAAATGAGCAGTTCTTC. The full variable domain, its missing parts supplied by reference TRBV7-8 and TRBJ2-1, is GAGVSQSPRYKVAKRGQDVALRCDPISGHVSLFWYQQALGQGPEFLTYFQNEAQLDKSGLPSDRFFAERPEGSVSTLKIQRTQQEDSAVYLCASSLAKILKERALNEQFFGPGTRLTVL.

Turning to this clone: The junction differs from germline at one of its ends, possibly a read error. The chain joins TRBV20-1 to TRBJ2-4; 12 bases fit TRBD2. This CDR3 comprises 16 residues. Germline V gene data show CDR1 as DFQATT and CDR2 as SNEGSKA (reference sequence). The CDR3 coding sequence is TGCAGTGCTAGTCGGGCTAGCGGGGGGGCCACAAACATTCAGTACTTC. Protein sequence: CSASRASGGATNIQYF.

This clone appeared a single time. V gene TRBV5-1 combines with J gene TRBJ1-1; tentative D call: TRBD1 (6 bases). The CDR3 runs to 15 residues. Germline-derived CDR1 and CDR2 are SGHRS and YFSETQ. V lost 1 base to trimming and J lost 3 bases, with 13 bases between them. CDR3: CASSLLNRADTEAFF. The CDR3 coding sequence is TGCGCCAGCAGCTTGTTGAACAGGGCTGACACTGAAGCTTTCTTT.

The chain uses TRBV11-2 and TRBJ1-1; D gene ambiguous. The CDR3 is made up of 15 amino acids. The germline CDR1 and CDR2 sequences are SGHAT and FQNNGV. Trimming left V 0 bases short and J 5 bases short, with 13 bases between. CDR3 protein: CASSLDLRGGTEAFF. CDR3 nucleotides: TGTGCCAGCAGCTTAGATCTGCGGGGAGGGACTGAAGCTTTCTTT.

The J gene is TRBJ2-5, the V gene TRBV3-1 (or the pseudogene TRBV3-2), with no clear D. Germline V gene sequence: CDR1 LGHDT, CDR2 YNNKEL (reference sequence). V gave up 4 bases and J gave up 5 bases, with 11 bases separating them. This CDR3 has 13 amino acids. The CDR3 DNA reads as TGTGCCAGCAGCCGAATGGTGCGGGAGACCCAGTACTTC. This codes for CASSRMVRETQYF.

On this clone itself: In the same sample, other DNA sequences code for this CDR3. The chain uses TRBV12-3 or TRBV12-4 and TRBJ1-1, with 7 bases that match TRBD1. V lost 3 bases, J lost 4 bases, and 2 bases stayed unmatched. This CDR3 is 13 amino acids long. The CDR3: CASSLSGGTEAFF. The CDR3, as DNA: TGTGCCAGCAGTTTGTCAGGGGGCACTGAAGCTTTCTTT.

The chain uses TRBV20-1 and TRBJ2-7; unclear D gene. The V end was cut by 4 bases, the J end by 7 bases, with 8 bases between. CDR3 length equals 10 residues. CDR1 DFQATT and CDR2 SNEGSKA come from the germline V gene (reference sequence). The CDR3 spells CSAKANEQYV. DNA for the CDR3: TGCAGTGCTAAAGCTAATGAGCAGTACGTC.

The DNA for the CDR3 is TGTGCCAGCAGCTTAGGCGTGAGGGATACGCAGTATTTT. It specifies CASSLGVRDTQYF. The chain couples TRBV13 to TRBJ2-3, with D unresolved. Trimming left V 0 bases short and J 6 bases short, with 7 bases between. The CDR3 extends over 13 amino acids. Germline CDR1 reads PRHDT; CDR2 reads FYEKMQ (reference sequence).

The chain uses TRBV6-5 and TRBJ1-6; 9 bases fit TRBD1. Trimming at V came to 2 bases and at J to 13 bases, leaving 12 bases not matched to a gene. CDR1 MNHEY and CDR2 SVGAGI come from the germline V gene. The CDR3 totals 16 residues. This chain's CDR3 is CASSYLTGTGRSPLHF. The DNA for the CDR3 is TGTGCCAGCAGTTACCTAACCGGGACAGGGAGGTCCCCCCTCCACTTT.

This chain uses TRBV25-1 with TRBJ1-1; 8 nucleotides match TRBD1. The CDR3 sequence is 18 residues long. V shed 1 base, J shed 8 bases, and the junction held 18 bases outside the gene matches. CDR1 is MGHDK, CDR2 SYGVNS, per germline. Here the CDR3 reads CASSELETRTGNYIEAFF. CDR3 coding DNA: TGTGCCAGCAGTGAATTAGAAACGAGGACAGGGAATTATATCGAAGCTTTCTTT.

This chain's CDR3 is CASSSGVTGNTIYF. CDR3 coding DNA: TGTGCCAGCAGCTCAGGGGTTACCGGAAACACCATATATTTT. This chain connects TRBV9 to TRBJ1-3; D possibly corresponds to TRBD1 (6 bases). Germline assignment: CDR1 SGDLS and CDR2 YYNGEE. The CDR3 has 14 amino acids. V lost 4 bases to trimming and J lost 4 bases, with 12 bases between them.

The chain is built from TRBV19 and TRBJ2-1; weak D call: TRBD1 (5 bases). The germline gives CDR1 LNHDA, CDR2 SQIVND (reference sequence). The CDR3 loop spans 13 amino acids. Trimming stripped 3 bases from V and 9 bases from J, with 12 bases between. The CDR3 DNA reads TGTGCCAGTAGTATGCTCCAGGGAAGTGAGCAGTTCTTC. It specifies CASSMLQGSEQFF.

The genes are TRBV18 and TRBJ1-6; D gene ambiguous. Germline-derived CDR1 and CDR2 are KGHSH and LQKENI. The CDR3 has 14 amino acids. V lost 4 bases and J 7 bases, leaving 11 bases between the germline ends. In DNA, the CDR3 is TGTGCCAGCTCACGGGCCGTCTCAAATTCACCCCTCCACTTT. Protein product: CASSRAVSNSPLHF.

In this sample, this clone turned up once. The gene calls are TRBV12-5 and TRBJ1-5, with D maybe TRBD1 (5 bases). Trimming removed 0 bases from V and 6 bases from J, with 24 bases in between. The length of the CDR3 is 19 residues. CDR1 LGHNT and CDR2 FRNRAP come from the germline V gene. The CDR3 nucleotides read TGTGCTAGTGGTTTGGTACTATCTGGGCCAGGGACCGGGGGTCAGCCCCAGCATTTT. This sequence encodes CASGLVLSGPGTGGQPQHF.

The rearrangement uses TRBV29-1 and TRBJ2-7; D is ambiguous. Between the trimmed V and J ends, which lost 4 bases and 0 bases, there was a span of 10 bases. CDR3 length equals 13 residues. Germline loops: CDR1 SQVTM, CDR2 ANQGSEA. Here the CDR3 reads CSVGPASSYEQYF. In DNA form, the CDR3 reads TGCAGCGTTGGGCCTGCCTCCTCCTACGAGCAGTACTTC.

In DNA form, the CDR3 reads TGTGCCAGCAGTTACGGAGGGCCCTACGAGCAGTACTTC. Its translation: CASSYGGPYEQYF. This chain connects TRBV6-2 or TRBV6-3 to TRBJ2-7; a possible D gene is TRBD2 (6 bases). Germline V CDR1 and CDR2: MNHEY, SVGEGT. This CDR3 is built from 13 residues. V was clipped by 2 bases and J by 2 bases, with 7 bases between them.

The J gene is TRBJ1-5, the V gene TRBV19; D is undetermined. CDR1 is LNHDA, CDR2 SQIVND, per germline (reference sequence). The CDR3 sequence is 14 residues long. V shed 5 bases and J shed 7 bases, with 15 bases lying between them. CDR3 sequence reads: CASSVTATKQPQHF. The CDR3 bases are TGTGCCAGTAGTGTTACAGCTACCAAACAGCCCCAGCATTTT.

The rearrangement joins TRBV20-1 to TRBJ1-4; D is undetermined. Trimming removed 3 bases from V and 8 bases from J, with 19 bases in between. The CDR3 is 15 residues long. Germline-derived CDR1 and CDR2 are DFQATT and SNEGSKA (reference sequence). CDR3 amino acids: CSASLSGSQFEKLFF. The CDR3 DNA sequence: TGCAGTGCTAGTCTCTCGGGAAGCCAGTTCGAAAAACTGTTTTTT.

V is TRBV27 and J is TRBJ1-3, with 12 bases identical to TRBD1. The germline gives CDR1 MNHEY, CDR2 SMNVEV (reference sequence). The trim removed 5 bases at V and 5 bases at J, leaving 7 bases unmatched. The CDR3 sequence is 16 residues long. CDR3 sequence reads: CASSGPGQGARNTIYF. The CDR3 DNA follows: TGTGCCAGCAGTGGCCCGGGACAGGGGGCAAGAAACACCATATATTTT.

This chain uses TRBV30 with TRBJ2-1; 8 positions agree with TRBD2. This CDR3 has 19 residues. Trimming at V came to 4 bases and at J to 1 base, leaving 18 bases not matched to a gene. Per germline, CDR1 GTSNPN and CDR2 SVGIG (reference sequence). CDR3 coding DNA: TGTGCCTGGACCACGGGGGAAGCGGGGGAGGTGAGGTCCTACAATGAGCAGTTCTTC. Amino acids: CAWTTGEAGEVRSYNEQFF.

V gene TRBV12-3 or TRBV12-4 combines with J gene TRBJ1-4; D gene ambiguous. The length of the CDR3 is 13 residues. Deletions cut 2 bases from V and 4 bases from J, with 5 bases between. The DNA for the CDR3 is TGTGCCAGCAGTTTATCCGTTAATGAAAAACTGTTTTTT. It encodes CASSLSVNEKLFF.

The rearrangement joins TRBV28 to TRBJ2-5; 10 positions agree with TRBD1. V trimming: 6 bases; J trimming: 1 base; junction bases outside the gene matches: 5. This CDR3 is built from 15 residues. In germline, CDR1 is MDHEN, CDR2 SYDVKM. As DNA, the CDR3 is TGTGCCAGCAGCGGGACAGGGGCAAGCCAAGAGACCCAGTACTTC. Its protein is CASSGTGASQETQYF.

The rearrangement links TRBV6-5 to TRBJ1-2; D call uncertain. Trimming stripped 4 bases from V and 8 bases from J, with 14 bases between. The CDR3 sequence is 13 residues long. The germline V gene has CDR1 MNHEY and CDR2 SVGAGI. The CDR3 here is CASSFGISSGYTF. In DNA, the CDR3 is TGTGCCAGCAGTTTCGGGATTAGTAGCGGCTACACCTTC.